This T cell receptor (beta chain) was captured in a study of human T cells and chemical hapten exposure. Overall study: Sensitizing treatment utilized 2% DPC over a roughly 2 cm by roughly 2 cm portion of upper inner arm skin.

As for time point: patch test 1, 2 weeks after DPC sensitization. Treatment: therapeutic diphenylcyclopropenone sensitization with weekly scalp DPC. General study results and limits: A positive correlation with patch test score was shown by PT1 expanded TCR counts. Expanded TCRs grouped into significantly more large CDR3 similarity clusters than controls produced.

The germline V and J ends were trimmed by 2 bases and 3 bases, with 20 bases remaining between them. The CDR3 extends over 18 amino acids. Library preparation tagged each individual cDNA molecule with a unique molecular identifier. TCRdb passed the RACE reads through MiXCR, listing each CDR3 protein once. The repertoire holds around 380,000 distinct CDR3 sequences, about 4.8% seen once, with 2% to 2.5% in the top ten. This clonotype has just a few counts. Its antigen is unknown. The chain links TRBV12-3 or TRBV12-4 to TRBJ1-3; no firm D call. Sequenced material: whole blood, taken in connection with sensitization to the hapten diphenylcyclopropenone (DPC). The clonotype originates from a woman aged 45-60 years with alopecia areata. Some clones in this sample may be carry-over from other donors' samples. The CDR3 sequence: CASSLRIATKGSGNTIYF. Written as DNA, the CDR3 is TGTGCCAGCAGTTTAAGGATTGCAACCAAAGGAAGTGGAAACACCATATATTTT.